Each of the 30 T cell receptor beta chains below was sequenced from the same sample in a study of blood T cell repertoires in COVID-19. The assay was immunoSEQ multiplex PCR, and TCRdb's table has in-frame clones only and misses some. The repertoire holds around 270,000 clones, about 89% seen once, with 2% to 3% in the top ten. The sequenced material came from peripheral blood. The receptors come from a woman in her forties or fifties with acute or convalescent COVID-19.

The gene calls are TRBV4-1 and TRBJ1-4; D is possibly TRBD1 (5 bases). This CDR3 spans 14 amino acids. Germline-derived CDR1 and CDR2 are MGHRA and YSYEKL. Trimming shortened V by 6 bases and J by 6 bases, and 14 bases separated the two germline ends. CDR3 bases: TGCGCCAGCAGTCACCCGGCGGGGGATGAAAAACTGTTTTTT. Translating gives CASSHPAGDEKLFF.

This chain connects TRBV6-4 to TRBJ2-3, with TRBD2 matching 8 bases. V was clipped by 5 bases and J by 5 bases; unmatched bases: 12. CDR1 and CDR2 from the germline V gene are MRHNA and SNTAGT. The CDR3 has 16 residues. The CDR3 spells CASSPFGAGVGDTQYF. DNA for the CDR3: TGTGCCAGCAGTCCATTTGGAGCGGGAGTAGGAGATACGCAGTATTTT.

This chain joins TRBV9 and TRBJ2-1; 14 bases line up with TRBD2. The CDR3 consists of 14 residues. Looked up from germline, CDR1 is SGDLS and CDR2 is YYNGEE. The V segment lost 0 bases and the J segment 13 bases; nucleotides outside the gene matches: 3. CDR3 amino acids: CASSVEGLAGVQFF. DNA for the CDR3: TGTGCCAGCAGCGTAGAGGGACTAGCGGGAGTTCAGTTCTTC.

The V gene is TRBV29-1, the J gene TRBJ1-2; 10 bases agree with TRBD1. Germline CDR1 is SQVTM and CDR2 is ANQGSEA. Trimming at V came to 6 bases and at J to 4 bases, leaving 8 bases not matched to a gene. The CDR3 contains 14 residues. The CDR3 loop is CSVGPGQGSYGYTF. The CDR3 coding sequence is TGCAGCGTCGGCCCGGGACAGGGGAGCTATGGCTACACCTTC.

CDR3 coding DNA: TGTGCCACCAGTGATGTCCGGGTTACAGATACGCAGTATTTT. Amino acid sequence: CATSDVRVTDTQYF. V usage is TRBV24-1 and J usage is TRBJ2-3; no definite D call. CDR3 length: 14 residues. From germline, CDR1 is KGHDR and CDR2 SFDVKD. Trimming took off 3 bases at V and 3 bases at J, with 9 bases between the two ends.

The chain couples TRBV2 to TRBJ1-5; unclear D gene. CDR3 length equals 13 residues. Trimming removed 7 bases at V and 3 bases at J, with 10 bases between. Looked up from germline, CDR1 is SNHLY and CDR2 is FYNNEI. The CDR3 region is CASTWELNQPQHF. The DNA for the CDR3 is TGTGCCAGCACTTGGGAGCTCAATCAGCCCCAGCATTTT.

CDR3 DNA sequence: TGTGCCAGCAAAAATGGGAGGGGGAAGGGGACAGATACGCAGTATTTT. Encoded protein: CASKNGRGKGTDTQYF. The J gene is TRBJ2-3, the V gene TRBV27; D is perhaps TRBD2 (7 bases). V was clipped by 7 bases and J by 3 bases, with 20 bases between them. Germline V gene lookup returns CDR1 MNHEY and CDR2 SMNVEV (reference sequence). The CDR3 runs 16 residues.

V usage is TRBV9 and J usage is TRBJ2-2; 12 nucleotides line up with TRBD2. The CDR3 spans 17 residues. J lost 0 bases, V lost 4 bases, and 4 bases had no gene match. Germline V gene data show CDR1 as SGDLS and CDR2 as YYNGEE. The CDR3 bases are TGTGCCAGCAGCCCACGGACTAGCGGGACGAACACCGGGGAGCTGTTTTTT. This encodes CASSPRTSGTNTGELFF.

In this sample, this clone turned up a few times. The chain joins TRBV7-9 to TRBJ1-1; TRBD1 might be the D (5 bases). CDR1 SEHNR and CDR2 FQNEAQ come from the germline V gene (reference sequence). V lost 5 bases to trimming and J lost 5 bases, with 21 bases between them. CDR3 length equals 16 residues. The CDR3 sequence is CASSDRYAGSGTEAFF. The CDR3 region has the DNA TGTGCCAGCAGCGATAGGTACGCAGGGTCTGGGACTGAAGCTTTCTTT.

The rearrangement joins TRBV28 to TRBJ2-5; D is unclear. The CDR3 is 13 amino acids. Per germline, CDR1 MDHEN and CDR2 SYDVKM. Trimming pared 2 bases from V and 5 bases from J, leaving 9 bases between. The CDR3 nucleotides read TGTGCCAGCAGTTTAGTTAGTCTGGAGACCCAGTACTTC. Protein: CASSLVSLETQYF.

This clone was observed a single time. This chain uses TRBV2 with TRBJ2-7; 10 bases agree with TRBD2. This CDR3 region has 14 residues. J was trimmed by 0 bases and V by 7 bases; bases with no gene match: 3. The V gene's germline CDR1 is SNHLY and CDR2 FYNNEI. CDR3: CASTGLAASYEQYF. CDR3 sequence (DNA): TGTGCCAGCACTGGACTAGCGGCCTCCTACGAGCAGTACTTC.

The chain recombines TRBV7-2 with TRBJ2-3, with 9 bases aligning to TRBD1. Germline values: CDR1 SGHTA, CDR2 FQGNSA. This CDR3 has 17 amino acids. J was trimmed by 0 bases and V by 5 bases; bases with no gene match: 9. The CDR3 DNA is TGTGCCAGCAGCAGTCGGACAGGGGCTTCTAGCACAGATACGCAGTATTTT. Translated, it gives CASSSRTGASSTDTQYF.

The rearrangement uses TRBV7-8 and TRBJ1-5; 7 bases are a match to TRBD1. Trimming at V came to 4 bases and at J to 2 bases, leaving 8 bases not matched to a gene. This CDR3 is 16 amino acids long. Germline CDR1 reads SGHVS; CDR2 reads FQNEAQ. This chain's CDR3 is CASSSSGGWGNQPQHF. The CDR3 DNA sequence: TGTGCCAGCAGCTCCTCAGGGGGTTGGGGCAATCAGCCCCAGCATTTT.

This CDR3 reads CASSLAPTVYEQYF. The CDR3 DNA reads as TGTGCCAGCAGCTTGGCCCCGACAGTCTACGAGCAGTACTTC. The V call is TRBV7-2, the J call TRBJ2-7; possibly TRBD1 for D (5 bases). CDR1 is SGHTA and CDR2 is FQGNSA in the germline V gene. The CDR3 runs 14 residues. The V end was cut by 3 bases, the J end by 3 bases, with 12 bases between.

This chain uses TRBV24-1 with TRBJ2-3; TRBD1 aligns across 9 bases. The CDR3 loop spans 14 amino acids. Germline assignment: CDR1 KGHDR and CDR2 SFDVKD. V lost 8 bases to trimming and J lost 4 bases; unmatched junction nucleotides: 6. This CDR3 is CATMRTGVPDTQYF. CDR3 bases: TGTGCCACCATGCGGACAGGGGTACCAGATACGCAGTATTTT.

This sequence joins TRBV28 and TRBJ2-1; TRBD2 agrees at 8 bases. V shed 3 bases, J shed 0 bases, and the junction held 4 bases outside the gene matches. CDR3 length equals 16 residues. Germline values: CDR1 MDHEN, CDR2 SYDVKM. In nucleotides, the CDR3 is TGTGCCAGCAGTTTCCTCGCGGGGGGCTCCTACAATGAGCAGTTCTTC. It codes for CASSFLAGGSYNEQFF.

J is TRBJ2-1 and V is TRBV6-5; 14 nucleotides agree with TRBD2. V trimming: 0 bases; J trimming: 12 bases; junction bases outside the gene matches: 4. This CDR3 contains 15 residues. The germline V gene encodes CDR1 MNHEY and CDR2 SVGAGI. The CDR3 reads CASSYSGTSGSMQFF. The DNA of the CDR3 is TGTGCCAGCAGTTACTCCGGGACTAGCGGGAGTATGCAGTTCTTC.

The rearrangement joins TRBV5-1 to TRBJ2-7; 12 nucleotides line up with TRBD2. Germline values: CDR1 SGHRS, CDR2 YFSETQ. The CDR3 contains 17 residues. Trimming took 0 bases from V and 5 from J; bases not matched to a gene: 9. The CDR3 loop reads CASSLGLAGVLNNEQYF. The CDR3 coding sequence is TGCGCCAGCAGCTTGGGACTAGCGGGAGTTCTTAACAACGAGCAGTACTTC.

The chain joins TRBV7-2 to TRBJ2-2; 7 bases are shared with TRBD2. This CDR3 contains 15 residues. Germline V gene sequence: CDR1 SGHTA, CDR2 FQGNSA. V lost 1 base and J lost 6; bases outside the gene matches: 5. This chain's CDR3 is CASSLDRGSSGELFF. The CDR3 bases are TGTGCCAGCAGCTTAGATCGCGGGAGCTCCGGGGAGCTGTTTTTT.

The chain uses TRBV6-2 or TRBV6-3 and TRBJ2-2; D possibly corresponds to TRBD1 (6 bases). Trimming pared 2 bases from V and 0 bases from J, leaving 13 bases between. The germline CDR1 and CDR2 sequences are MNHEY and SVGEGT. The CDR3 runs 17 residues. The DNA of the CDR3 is TGTGCCAGCAGTTACGACAGGTATGCCCCGAACACCGGGGAGCTGTTTTTT. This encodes CASSYDRYAPNTGELFF.

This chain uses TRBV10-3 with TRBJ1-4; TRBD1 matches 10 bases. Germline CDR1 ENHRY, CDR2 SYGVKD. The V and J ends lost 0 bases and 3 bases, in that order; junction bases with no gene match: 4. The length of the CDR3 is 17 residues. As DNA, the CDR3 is TGTGCCATCAGTGAGTCCCGAGGGACAGGGGCTAATGAAAAACTGTTTTTT. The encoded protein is CAISESRGTGANEKLFF.

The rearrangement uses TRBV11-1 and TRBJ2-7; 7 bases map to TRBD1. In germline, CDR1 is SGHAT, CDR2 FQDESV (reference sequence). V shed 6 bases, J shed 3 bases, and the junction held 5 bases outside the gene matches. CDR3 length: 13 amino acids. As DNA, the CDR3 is TGTGCCAGCAGTCTCGACAGGGTCTACGAGCAGTACTTC. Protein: CASSLDRVYEQYF.

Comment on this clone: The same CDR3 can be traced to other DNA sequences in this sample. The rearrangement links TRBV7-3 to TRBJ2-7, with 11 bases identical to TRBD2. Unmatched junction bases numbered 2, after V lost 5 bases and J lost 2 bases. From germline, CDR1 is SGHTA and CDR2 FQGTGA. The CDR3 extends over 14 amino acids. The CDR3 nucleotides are TGTGCCAGCAGCATAGCGGGAGGGCCCTACGAGCAGTACTTC. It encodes CASSIAGGPYEQYF.

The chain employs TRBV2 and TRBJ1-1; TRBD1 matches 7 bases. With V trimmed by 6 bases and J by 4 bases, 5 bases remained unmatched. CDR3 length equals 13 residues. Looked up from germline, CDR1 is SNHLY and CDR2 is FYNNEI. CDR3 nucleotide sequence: TGTGCCAGCAGGGGGACAGTGATCACTGAAGCTTTCTTT. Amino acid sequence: CASRGTVITEAFF.

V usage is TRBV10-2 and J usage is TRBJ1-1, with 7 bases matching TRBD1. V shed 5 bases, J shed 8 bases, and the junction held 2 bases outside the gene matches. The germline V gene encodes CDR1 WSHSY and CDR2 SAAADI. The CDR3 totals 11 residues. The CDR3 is CASSLQGEAFF. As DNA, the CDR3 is TGCGCCAGCAGTTTACAGGGGGAAGCTTTCTTT.

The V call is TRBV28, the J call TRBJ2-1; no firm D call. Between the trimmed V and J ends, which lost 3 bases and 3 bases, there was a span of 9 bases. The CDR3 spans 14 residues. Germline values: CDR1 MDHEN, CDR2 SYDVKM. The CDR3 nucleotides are TGTGCCAGCAGTTTGGCGGAGTTCTACAATGAGCAGTTCTTC. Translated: CASSLAEFYNEQFF.

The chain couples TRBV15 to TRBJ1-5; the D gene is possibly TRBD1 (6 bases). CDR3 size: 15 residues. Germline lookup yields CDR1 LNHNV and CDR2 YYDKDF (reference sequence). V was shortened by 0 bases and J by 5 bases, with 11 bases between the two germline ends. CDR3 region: CATSRDRQAHQPQHF. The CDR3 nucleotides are TGTGCCACCAGCAGAGATAGACAGGCACATCAGCCCCAGCATTTT.

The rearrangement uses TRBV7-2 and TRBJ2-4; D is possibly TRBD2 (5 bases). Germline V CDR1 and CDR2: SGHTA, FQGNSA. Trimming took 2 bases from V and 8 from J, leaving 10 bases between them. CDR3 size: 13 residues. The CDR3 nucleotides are TGTGCCAGCAGCTTACAAGCGGAGGACATTCAGTACTTC. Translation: CASSLQAEDIQYF. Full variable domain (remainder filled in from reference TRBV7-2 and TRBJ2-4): GAGVSQSPSNKVTEKGKDVELRCDPISGHTALYWYRQSLGQGLEFLIYFQGNSAPDKSGLPSDRFSAERTGGSVSTLTIQRTQQEDSAVYLCASSLQAEDIQYFGAGTRLSVL.

The DNA for the CDR3 is TGTGCCAGCAGTCGGATTCCGGGATCCTCCTACGAGCAGTACTTC. Translation gives CASSRIPGSSYEQYF. The J gene is TRBJ2-7, the V gene TRBV28; D possibly corresponds to TRBD2 (5 bases). This CDR3 comprises 15 residues. The germline gives CDR1 MDHEN, CDR2 SYDVKM. Trimming shortened V by 5 bases and J by 0 bases, and 14 bases separated the two germline ends.

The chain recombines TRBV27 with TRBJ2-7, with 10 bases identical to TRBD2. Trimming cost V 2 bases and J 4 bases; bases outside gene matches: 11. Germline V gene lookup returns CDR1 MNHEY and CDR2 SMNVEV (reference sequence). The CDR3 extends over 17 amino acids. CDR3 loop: CASSLSRLAGVGYEQYF. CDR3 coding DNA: TGTGCCAGCAGTTTAAGCAGGCTAGCGGGAGTTGGGTACGAGCAGTACTTC.